The T cell receptor beta chain described here comes from a study of blood T cell repertoires in COVID-19. With 0 bases removed from V and 4 bases from J, the gap between germline ends came to 12 bases. The CDR3 is made up of 16 amino acids. Study processing details: For nucleated cells, counts were estimated from reference gene primer amplification. The repertoire was sequenced with immunoSEQ multiplex PCR; TCRdb's copy has only in-frame clones and lacks some. V and J calls and clone size are given by that table; D and trimming were obtained from the DNA. The sample has approximately 140,000 clones; more than 75% are singletons.

The sequence was obtained from a man aged 55 to 70 with active or convalescent COVID-19. The V and J genes are TRBV23-1 and TRBJ2-2, with D maybe TRBD2 (6 bases). TRBV23-1 is an ORF, with its function uncertain. Sequencing was carried out using peripheral blood. The CDR3 loop reads CASSQSLTRTTGELFF. The DNA of the CDR3 is TGCGCCAGCAGTCAATCCCTGACTAGAACCACCGGGGAGCTGTTTTTT.